The T cell receptor (beta chain) described here comes from a study of Ad26.COV2.S vaccination and SARS-CoV-2 variants. Across the study: Intramuscular Ad26.COV2.S at 5x10^10 or 1x10^11 viral particles. Findings and limits, study-wide: TCR breadth and depth analyses may have underestimated total T cell responses.

The treatment was: 15 to 20 received Ad26.COV2.S at low or high dose, single or two shots; a few received placebo; per-sample allocation not given. Vaccine and placebo recipients were sampled on day 63 after the first injection. Points on this clone: Its antigen is unidentified.

The table came from immunoSEQ multiplex PCR; TCRdb's copy has only in-frame clones and leaves some out. The sample has nearly 400,000 clones, over 75% seen once. CDR1 and CDR2 from the germline V gene are MNHEY and SMNVEV (reference sequence). This CDR3 contains 15 residues. V was trimmed by 5 bases and J by 1 base, leaving 12 bases between them. The rearrangement uses TRBV27 and TRBJ1-3, with no clear D. This receptor was obtained from a person aged 18 to 65 who received the Ad26.COV2.S COVID-19 vaccine or a placebo. This specimen was peripheral blood, taken in a trial of Ad26.COV2.S vaccine versus placebo. The CDR3 DNA follows: TGTGCCAGCAGTAGAGCCGGGAGTTCTGGAAACACCATATATTTT. Translated: CASSRAGSSGNTIYF.